A single sample is the source of the 10 T cell receptor beta chains below, sequenced in a study of blood T cells in healthy people across ages. Then a second PCR, running about 6 to 12 cycles, was carried out with a sample-barcoded 5' primer and a J-beta primer mix. TCRdb re-derived calls from the 5' RACE reads in MiXCR, one entry per CDR3 protein. Here the sample spans some 1.5 million distinct CDR3 sequences, about 42% being singletons. Sequencing was performed on blood. Receptor source: a woman under 30 in good health.

In DNA, the CDR3 is TGCAGTGCTAGAGAGAATTTGAAGACCCAGTACTTC. The encoded protein is CSARENLKTQYF. The V and J genes are TRBV20-1 and TRBJ2-7; D remains ambiguous. Judging by the DNA end, TRBJ2-5 fits better; the J call may be wrong. The length of the CDR3 is 12 residues. The germline V gene has CDR1 DFQATT and CDR2 SNEGSKA (reference sequence).

The rearrangement joins TRBV28 to TRBJ2-1; perhaps TRBD2 as D (5 bases). The V end was cut by 5 bases, the J end by 10 bases, with 21 bases between. The CDR3 is 15 residues long. The germline V gene has CDR1 MDHEN and CDR2 SYDVKM. The CDR3 DNA sequence: TGTGCCAGCAGTCCCTCGAGGGTCAGGACCTACGAGCAGTTCTTC. Its protein product is CASSPSRVRTYEQFF. The complete variable domain, with remaining parts taken from reference TRBV28 and TRBJ2-1, reads DVKVTQSSRYLVKRTGEKVFLECVQDMDHENMFWYRQDPGLGLRLIYFSYDVKMKEKGDIPEGYSVSREKKERFSLILESASTNQTSMYLCASSPSRVRTYEQFFGPGTRLTVL.

The chain links TRBV6-2 or TRBV6-3 to TRBJ2-1; 7 bases agree with TRBD1. The J call is uncertain, as TRBJ2-7 better fits the DNA end. The CDR3 covers 16 residues. CDR1 MNHEY and CDR2 SVGEGT come from the germline V gene. CDR3 protein: CASSYTGVISYNEQYF. CDR3 nucleotides: TGTGCCAGCAGCTATACAGGGGTCATCTCCTACAATGAGCAGTACTTC.

The rearrangement uses TRBV13 and TRBJ2-5; 7 bases map to TRBD2. Germline CDR1 is PRHDT and CDR2 is FYEKMQ (reference sequence). CDR3 length equals 14 residues. The V and J ends lost 1 base and 11 bases, in that order; junction bases with no gene match: 10. CDR3 sequence reads: CASSLALAYNEQYF. The DNA for the CDR3 is TGTGCCAGCAGCTTAGCACTAGCGTACAATGAGCAGTACTTC.

The chain couples TRBV24-1 to TRBJ2-1; D is perhaps TRBD1 or TRBD2 (5 bases each). Germline CDR1 and CDR2: KGHDR and SFDVKD. CDR3 length: 18 amino acids. V was shortened by 4 bases and J by 6 bases, with 24 bases between the two germline ends. CDR3 loop: CATSEPGSNYGTLNEQFF. CDR3 nucleotide sequence: TGTGCCACCAGTGAGCCAGGGTCTAATTACGGGACCCTCAATGAGCAGTTCTTC.

The chain uses TRBV10-3 and TRBJ1-2; TRBD1 aligns across 10 bases. This CDR3 comprises 15 residues. The germline gives CDR1 ENHRY, CDR2 SYGVKD. J gave up 7 bases and V 6 bases, and 11 bases lay outside the gene matches. As DNA, the CDR3 is TGTGCCATCAGCGTCTGGGACAGGGGAACGGGTGGCTACACCTTC. Translating it yields CAISVWDRGTGGYTF.

This clonotype was seen once. This rearrangement joins TRBV6-4 to TRBJ2-1; 10 nucleotides agree with TRBD2. V trimming: 0 bases; J trimming: 3 bases; junction bases outside the gene matches: 5. The V gene's germline CDR1 is MRHNA and CDR2 SNTAGT. The CDR3 length is 17 residues. CDR3 amino acids: CASSDSAGTSDYNEQFF. In nucleotides, the CDR3 is TGTGCCAGCAGTGACTCCGCCGGGACTAGCGACTACAATGAGCAGTTCTTC.

The chain recombines TRBV4-3 with TRBJ1-1; D is uncertain. The germline V gene has CDR1 LGHNA and CDR2 YSLEER. This CDR3 region has 13 residues. V dropped 4 bases and J dropped 4 bases, with 10 bases sitting between them. The CDR3 here is CASSRTVSTEAFF. CDR3 DNA sequence: TGCGCCAGCAGCCGCACAGTGAGCACTGAAGCTTTCTTT.

The rearrangement uses TRBV5-1 and TRBJ2-3, with TRBD1 matching 12 bases. J lost 4 bases, V lost 0 bases, and 9 bases had no gene match. Per germline, CDR1 SGHRS and CDR2 YFSETQ. The CDR3 runs 18 residues. CDR3 residues: CASSLGLRDRGQADTQYF. DNA of the CDR3: TGCGCCAGCAGCTTGGGATTACGGGACAGGGGGCAGGCAGATACGCAGTATTTT.

The chain employs TRBV25-1 and TRBJ2-1; D is undetermined. The CDR3 consists of 15 residues. From germline, CDR1 is MGHDK and CDR2 SYGVNS. V dropped 1 base and J dropped 2 bases, with 9 bases sitting between them. The CDR3, as DNA: TGTGCCAGCAGTGAATTATCTGGCACCTACAATGAGCAGTTCTTC. Protein product: CASSELSGTYNEQFF.